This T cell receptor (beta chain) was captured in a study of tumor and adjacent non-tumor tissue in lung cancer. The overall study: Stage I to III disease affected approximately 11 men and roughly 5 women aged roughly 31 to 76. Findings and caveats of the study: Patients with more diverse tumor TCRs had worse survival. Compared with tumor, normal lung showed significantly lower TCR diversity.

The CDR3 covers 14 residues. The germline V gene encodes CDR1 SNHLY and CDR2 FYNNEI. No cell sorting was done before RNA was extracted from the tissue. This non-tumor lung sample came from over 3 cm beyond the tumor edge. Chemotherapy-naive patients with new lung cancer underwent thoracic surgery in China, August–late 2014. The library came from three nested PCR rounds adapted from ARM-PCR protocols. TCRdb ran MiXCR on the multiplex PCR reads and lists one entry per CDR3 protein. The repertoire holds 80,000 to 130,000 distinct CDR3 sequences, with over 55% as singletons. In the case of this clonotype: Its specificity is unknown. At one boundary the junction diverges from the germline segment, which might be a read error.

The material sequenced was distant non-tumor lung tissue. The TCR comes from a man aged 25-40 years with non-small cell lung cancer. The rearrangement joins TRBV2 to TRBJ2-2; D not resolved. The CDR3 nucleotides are TGTGCGAGCAGTGAAAAGGCGACCACCGGGGAGCTGTTTTTT. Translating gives CASSEKATTGELFF. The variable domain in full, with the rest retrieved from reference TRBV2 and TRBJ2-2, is EPEVTQTPSHQVTQMGQEVILRCVPISNHLYFYWYRQILGQKVEFLVSFYNNEISEKSEIFDDQFSVERPDGSNFTLKIRSTKLEDSAMYFCASSEKATTGELFFGEGSRLTVL.